This section outlines one T cell receptor beta chain sequence together with its context. Its target is not known. The data were obtained in a study of siplizumab effects on memory and regulatory T cells. The CDR3 extends over 14 amino acids. V was cut by 5 bases and J by 4 bases, with 12 bases left in between. Per germline, CDR1 SGHKS and CDR2 YYEKEE (reference sequence). Study results and limitations: Naive T cells looked more diverse than memory cells, and they looked like major contributors to the alloresponse. Relative to controls at less than 35%, mappable alloreactive CD4+ clones exhibited a mean Treg-derived proportion of approximately 70% with siplizumab. Siplizumab significantly lowered the alloreactive sequences that could be traced to unstimulated CD4+ memory cells. Mapping to unstimulated subsets was achieved for only a minor fraction of alloreactive clones.

Clones were sequenced by immunoSEQ multiplex PCR, and TCRdb holds only the in-frame ones, with some missing. The profile shows some 100,000 clones, around 90% of them singletons. V gene TRBV5-5 combines with J gene TRBJ2-2; maybe TRBD1 (5 bases). Sequenced input: Tregs sorted from blood. The origin of this receptor is a human donor in good health. DNA of the CDR3: TGTGCCAGCAGACAGGACGGGTTCACCGGGGAGCTGTTTTTT. Its protein is CASRQDGFTGELFF. The full variable domain, with the rest looked up from reference TRBV5-5 and TRBJ2-2, is DAGVTQSPTHLIKTRGQQVTLRCSPISGHKSVSWYQQVLGQGPQFIFQYYEKEERGRGNFPDRFSARQFPNYSSELNVNALLLGDSALYLCASRQDGFTGELFFGEGSRLTVL.